The present TCR beta chain was sequenced within a study of Graves' ophthalmopathy and Graves' hyperthyroidism. Whole-study context: Blood was drawn at initial diagnosis, before any treatment.

Study conclusions and caveats: At around 65% sensitivity and approximately 72% specificity, the model predicted progression of the ophthalmopathy. Most thyroid clonotypes expanded beyond 0.001 frequency were also found in blood.

Germline loops: CDR1 MGHRA, CDR2 YSYEKL. The CDR3 is made up of 16 amino acids. The ends lost 4 bases at V and 0 bases at J; junction bases unmatched: 5. Excluded: other autoimmune disease, uncontrolled infection, pregnancy or lactation. Scientists amplified the TCR beta CDR3 regions from RNA transcripts. Second-round multiplex PCR came after a first-round RT-PCR that employed HTBI primers. TCRdb independently ran MiXCR on the multiplex PCR reads; one entry per CDR3 protein. The sample yields about 740,000 distinct CDR3 sequences, roughly two fifths seen once. In its sample, this clonotype was seen a few times. Its antigen remains unknown.

The chain joins TRBV4-1 to TRBJ2-2, with TRBD1 matching over 7 bases. Material: peripheral blood. This clonotype was obtained from an adult man with Graves' ophthalmopathy. CDR3 in DNA: TGCGCCAGCAGCCGGACCGGGACAGCGAACACCGGGGAGCTGTTTTTT. It yields the protein CASSRTGTANTGELFF.